A single sample gave rise to the 7 T cell receptor beta chains below, sequenced in a study of CD8 T cells in ankylosing spondylitis. TCRdb redid the calling of the 5' RACE reads with MiXCR, one entry per CDR3 protein. The sample holds about 140,000 distinct CDR3 sequences, 8% to 9% seen once. The specimen sequenced was synovial fluid, either unsorted or a sorted T cell fraction (not recorded which). The receptors here all came from a male donor with ankylosing spondylitis.

The chain is built from TRBV19 and TRBJ2-1; D call uncertain. CDR1 and CDR2 from the germline V gene are LNHDA and SQIVND (reference sequence). This CDR3 has 15 amino acids. Trimming took 3 bases from V and 6 from J, leaving 15 bases between them. This chain's CDR3 is CASSIGPLEANEQFF. The CDR3 coding sequence is TGTGCCAGTAGTATCGGTCCCCTAGAGGCCAATGAGCAGTTCTTC.

This clonotype was counted at least ten times. The chain couples TRBV20-1 to TRBJ1-1; perhaps TRBD1 as D (5 bases). Deletions cut 0 bases from V and 5 bases from J, with 13 bases between. Germline CDR1 and CDR2: DFQATT and SNEGSKA (reference sequence). The CDR3 extends over 14 amino acids. CDR3 sequence reads: CSARDGRAWTEAFF. CDR3 DNA sequence: TGCAGTGCTAGAGATGGCAGGGCATGGACTGAAGCTTTCTTT.

This clonotype was recorded many times. This rearrangement joins TRBV24-1 to TRBJ2-1, with 8 positions matching TRBD2. The V gene end was trimmed by 4 bases and the J gene end by 5 bases; junction bases not matched to a gene: 9. Germline CDR1 reads KGHDR; CDR2 reads SFDVKD. The CDR3 contains 16 residues. The CDR3 DNA sequence: TGTGCCACCAGTGACCCTCGGGGGGGGATCAACAATGAGCAGTTCTTC. This codes for CATSDPRGGINNEQFF.

This clonotype was seen a few times. The V call is TRBV5-1, the J call TRBJ2-5, with no clear D. Germline CDR1 is SGHRS and CDR2 is YFSETQ. Trimming removed 0 bases from V and 2 bases from J, with 8 bases in between. This CDR3 is 14 amino acids long. The CDR3 sequence: CASSLVGLQETQYF. The CDR3 nucleotides are TGCGCCAGCAGCTTGGTTGGCCTACAAGAGACCCAGTACTTC.

This clonotype turned up a few times. V and J are TRBV5-1 and TRBJ2-2; no firm D call. The CDR3 contains 14 residues. Germline CDR1 reads SGHRS; CDR2 reads YFSETQ. V was pared by 3 bases and J by 6 bases, with 12 bases between. The CDR3 nucleotides are TGCGCCAGCAGCTCCCGACCGGTGGCCGGGGAGCTGTTTTTT. Translating gives CASSSRPVAGELFF.

This clonotype was counted many times. The chain combines TRBV7-8 with TRBJ1-5; 12 bases are shared with TRBD1. Germline V CDR1 and CDR2: SGHVS, FQNEAQ. This CDR3 contains 15 residues. The V and J ends lost 5 bases and 7 bases, in that order; junction bases with no gene match: 6. The CDR3 is CASSKGQGAEQPQHF. For the CDR3, the DNA is TGTGCCAGCAGCAAGGGACAGGGGGCGGAGCAGCCCCAGCATTTT.

This clonotype showed up many times. The rearrangement uses TRBV12-3 or TRBV12-4 and TRBJ2-7, with TRBD1 matching over 8 bases. V shed 1 base, J shed 5 bases, and the junction held 7 bases outside the gene matches. The CDR3 length is 15 residues. This chain's CDR3 is CASSLGAGGFNEQYF. For the CDR3, the DNA is TGTGCCAGCAGTTTAGGGGCAGGGGGCTTCAACGAGCAGTACTTC.